These 8 T cell receptor beta chains were sequenced from one sample in a study of T-cell memory formation after mild COVID-19. Each CDR3 protein is one row after TCRdb ran MiXCR on the 5' RACE reads. Of 550,000 to 600,000 distinct CDR3 sequences listed, approximately 15% are singletons. The sample was PBMCs or a T cell subset sorted from them (not recorded which). Receptors originate from an adult woman who had mild COVID-19 (a few samples of this study predate the infection). Cell type and time point are not known.

This clonotype was seen a single time. The rearrangement links TRBV10-3 to TRBJ2-1, with 10 bases aligning to TRBD2. Germline lookup yields CDR1 ENHRY and CDR2 SYGVKD. The V and J ends lost 7 bases and 7 bases, in that order; junction bases with no gene match: 10. The CDR3 contains 15 residues. The CDR3 DNA sequence: TGTGCCATCATGTCGGGGACTAGCGTGGCAAATGAGCAGTTCTTC. Translated: CAIMSGTSVANEQFF.

This clonotype has more than one count but fewer than ten. This chain joins TRBV7-2 and TRBJ2-3; D possibly corresponds to TRBD1 (6 bases). Germline V gene lookup returns CDR1 SGHTA and CDR2 FQGNSA. Trimming cost V 4 bases and J 0 bases, with 17 bases left between them. The CDR3 consists of 17 residues. The CDR3 sequence: CASSSRDTHYSTDTQYF. CDR3 nucleotide sequence: TGTGCCAGCAGCTCACGGGACACCCATTACAGCACAGATACGCAGTATTTT.

The CDR3 sequence is CASTETGPNSGANVLTF. The CDR3 nucleotides read TGTGCCAGCACCGAAACAGGGCCTAACTCTGGGGCCAACGTCCTGACTTTC. The chain joins TRBV7-6 to TRBJ2-6, with D maybe TRBD1 (6 bases). The CDR3 has 17 residues. Trimming removed 7 bases from V and 0 bases from J, with 16 bases in between. The germline V gene has CDR1 SGHVS and CDR2 FNYEAQ.

The rearrangement joins TRBV20-1 to TRBJ1-2, with a tentative D call TRBD1 (6 bases). This CDR3 spans 15 amino acids. Trimming shortened V by 3 bases and J by 4 bases, and 18 bases separated the two germline ends. Per the germline V gene, CDR1 is DFQATT and CDR2 is SNEGSKA (reference sequence). DNA for the CDR3: TGCAGTGCTAGCCCCGAGGGGGGCGGAATCTATGGCTACACCTTC. It translates to CSASPEGGGIYGYTF.

This chain links TRBV3-1 with TRBJ2-5, with TRBD1 as a possible D gene (6 bases). The CDR3 runs 16 residues. Trimming pared 4 bases from V and 5 bases from J, leaving 20 bases between. Germline V gene data show CDR1 as LGHDT and CDR2 as YNNKEL (reference sequence). The CDR3 sequence is CASSPPSPGVLETQYF. The CDR3 nucleotides read TGTGCCAGCAGCCCCCCGTCACCAGGGGTTTTGGAGACCCAGTACTTC.

This chain joins TRBV5-1 and TRBJ1-2; D may be TRBD1 (5 bases). V lost 3 bases and J lost 8, with 20 bases in between. Germline V gene sequence: CDR1 SGHRS, CDR2 YFSETQ. CDR3 length: 15 amino acids. This chain's CDR3 is CASSYDSGTSRGYTF. The CDR3 DNA reads TGCGCCAGCAGCTACGATTCCGGGACCTCGCGCGGCTACACCTTC. The full variable domain, with the rest looked up from reference TRBV5-1 and TRBJ1-2, is KAGVTQTPRYLIKTRGQQVTLSCSPISGHRSVSWYQQTPGQGLQFLFEYFSETQRNKGNFPGRFSGRQFSNSRSEMNVSTLELGDSALYLCASSYDSGTSRGYTFGSGTRLTVV.

The chain has TRBV24-1 and TRBJ2-1, with D perhaps TRBD2 (6 bases). Trimming pared 0 bases from V and 7 bases from J, leaving 9 bases between. The germline gives CDR1 KGHDR, CDR2 SFDVKD. The CDR3 consists of 14 residues. The CDR3: CATSDLSGRNEQFF. CDR3 nucleotide sequence: TGTGCCACCAGTGATTTGAGCGGGCGGAATGAGCAGTTCTTC.

This sequence joins TRBV13 and TRBJ2-1; no firm D call. Germline V lookup: CDR1 PRHDT, CDR2 FYEKMQ (reference sequence). CDR3 length: 15 amino acids. Between the trimmed V and J ends, which lost 3 bases and 4 bases, there was a span of 13 bases. CDR3 sequence (DNA): TGTGCCAGCAGCTTGCCCGCGGACGGATACAATGAGCAGTTCTTC. It codes for CASSLPADGYNEQFF.